This T cell receptor beta chain was sequenced in a study of T-cell reconstitution after alpha-beta-depleted transplantation in children. Study-wide results and caveats: T-cell numbers and diversity one year post-transplant derived largely from freshly generated T cells.

Researchers prepared the TCRbeta library using unique molecular identifiers, the study reports. TCRdb re-analysed the PCR reads in MiXCR, keeping a single row per CDR3 protein. The sample holds over 150,000 distinct CDR3 sequences; 6.6% are singletons and the top ten take approximately 5.7%. There are many counts of this clonotype. What it binds is not known. The CDR3 sequence is 14 residues long. The V and J ends lost 0 bases and 0 bases respectively, with 7 bases between them. Germline V gives CDR1 SGDLS, CDR2 YYNGEE. Sequencing was performed on PBMCs, taken before TCRalphabeta/CD19-depleted stem cell transplant. V gene TRBV9 combines with J gene TRBJ2-7; D not certain. The sequence was collected from a boy aged 2 to 9 with acute lymphoblastic leukemia, due to receive a stem cell transplant. The CDR3 here is CASSVASFSYEQYF. The CDR3, as DNA: TGTGCCAGCAGCGTAGCTAGTTTCTCCTACGAGCAGTACTTC.